This TCR beta chain was identified in a study of cytomegalovirus exposure and HLA in healthy donors. Study outcomes and limitations: What was likely a sequencing artifact was a cluster of highly shared sequence variants.

V lost 6 bases and J lost 0, with 17 bases in between. CDR3 length: 16 residues. The V gene's germline CDR1 is MNHNY and CDR2 SVGAGI (reference sequence). Use of 60 Vbeta and 13 Jbeta primers characterized the PCR. Sequenced by immunoSEQ multiplex PCR; TCRdb stores in-frame clones only, minus some. The sample gives about 190,000 clones, 82% of which show up once; around 0.75% is in the top ten. Points on this clone: The antigen remains undetermined.

The rearrangement joins TRBV6-6 to TRBJ2-5; perhaps TRBD1 as D (5 bases). The origin of this receptor is a woman aged 18-29 years in good health and CMV-seronegative. The source material was PBMCs. DNA of the CDR3: TGTGCCAGCAGCCCGAGACAGATTCCGTACCAAGAGACCCAGTACTTC. Translated, it gives CASSPRQIPYQETQYF.